Reported below is one TCR beta chain. The record originates from a study of blood T cell repertoires in COVID-19. Across the study: The United States, Italy and Spain were the sources of the acute and convalescent COVID-19 samples. The analysed material was cDNA or gDNA that came from T cells, B-cell-depleted T cells, or PBMCs.

Methods used by the authors: Estimated nucleated cell counts came from reference gene primer amplification. Assay used: immunoSEQ multiplex PCR; TCRdb lists only in-frame clones, some missing. V, J and clone size reflect that table, while D and trimming were determined from the DNA. The table has tens of thousands of clones, around 87% seen once. Germline V CDR1 and CDR2: LGHDT, YNNKEL (reference sequence). The CDR3 extends over 13 amino acids. The V and J ends lost 1 base and 5 bases respectively, with 6 bases between them. The specimen was peripheral blood. V gene TRBV3-1 (or the pseudogene TRBV3-2) combines with J gene TRBJ1-5; D might be TRBD1 (5 bases). The receptor's source is a man aged 65 to 85 with acute or convalescent COVID-19. The CDR3 here is CASSQGGDQPQHF. The CDR3 DNA is TGTGCCAGCAGCCAAGGGGGGGATCAGCCCCAGCATTTT.